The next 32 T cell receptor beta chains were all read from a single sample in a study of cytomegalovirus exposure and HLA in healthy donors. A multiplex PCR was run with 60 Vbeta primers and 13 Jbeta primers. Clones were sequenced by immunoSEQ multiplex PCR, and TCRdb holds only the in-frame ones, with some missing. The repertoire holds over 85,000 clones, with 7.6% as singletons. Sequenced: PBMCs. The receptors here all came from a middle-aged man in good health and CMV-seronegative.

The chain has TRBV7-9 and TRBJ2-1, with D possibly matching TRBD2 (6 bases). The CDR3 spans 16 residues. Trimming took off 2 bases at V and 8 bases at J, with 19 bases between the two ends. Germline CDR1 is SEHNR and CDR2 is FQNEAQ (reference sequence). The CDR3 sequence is CASSLLSGSATYEQFF. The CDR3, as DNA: TGTGCCAGCAGCTTACTATCCGGGAGTGCGACCTATGAGCAGTTCTTC.

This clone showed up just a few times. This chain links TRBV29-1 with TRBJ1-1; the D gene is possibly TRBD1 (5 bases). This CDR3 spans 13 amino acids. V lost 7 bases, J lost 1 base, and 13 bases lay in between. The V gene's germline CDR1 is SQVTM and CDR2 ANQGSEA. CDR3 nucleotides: TGCAGCGGGATGGACATTGGGAACACTGAAGCTTTCTTT. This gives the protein CSGMDIGNTEAFF.

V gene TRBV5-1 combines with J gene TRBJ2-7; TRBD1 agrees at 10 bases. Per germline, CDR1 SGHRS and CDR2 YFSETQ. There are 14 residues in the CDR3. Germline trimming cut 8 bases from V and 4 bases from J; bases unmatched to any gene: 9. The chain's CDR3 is CASSMTGGRYEQYF. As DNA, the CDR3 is TGCGCCAGTTCAATGACAGGGGGCAGATACGAGCAGTACTTC.

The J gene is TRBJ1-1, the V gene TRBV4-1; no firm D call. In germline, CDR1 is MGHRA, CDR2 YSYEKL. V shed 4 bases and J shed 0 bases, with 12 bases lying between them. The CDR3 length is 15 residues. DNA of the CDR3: TGCGCCAGCAGCCCCGTCGGGTCCATGAACACTGAAGCTTTCTTT. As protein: CASSPVGSMNTEAFF.

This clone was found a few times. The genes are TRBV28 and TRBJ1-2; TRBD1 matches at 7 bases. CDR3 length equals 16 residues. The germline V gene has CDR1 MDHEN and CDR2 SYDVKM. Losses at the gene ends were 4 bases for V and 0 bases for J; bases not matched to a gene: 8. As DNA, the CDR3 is TGTGCCAGCAGTTCCCCGGGACAGCTTACTAACTATGGCTACACCTTC. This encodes CASSSPGQLTNYGYTF.

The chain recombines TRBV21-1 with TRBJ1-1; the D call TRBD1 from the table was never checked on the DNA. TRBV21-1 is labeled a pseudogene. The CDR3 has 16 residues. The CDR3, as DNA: TGTGCCAGCAGCGCCCGGGACAGGGTGATGAACACTGAAGCTTTCTTT. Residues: CASSARDRVMNTEAFF.

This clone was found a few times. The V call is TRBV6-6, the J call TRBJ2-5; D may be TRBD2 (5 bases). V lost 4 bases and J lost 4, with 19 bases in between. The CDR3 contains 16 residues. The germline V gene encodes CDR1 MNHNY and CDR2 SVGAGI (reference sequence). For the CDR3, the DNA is TGTGCCAGCAGTTTTGGCGGGCATCGGGTTATAGAGACCCAGTACTTC. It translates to CASSFGGHRVIETQYF.

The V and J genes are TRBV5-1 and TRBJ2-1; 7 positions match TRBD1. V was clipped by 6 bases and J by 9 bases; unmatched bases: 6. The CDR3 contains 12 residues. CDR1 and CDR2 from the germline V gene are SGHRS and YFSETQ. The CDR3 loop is CASTTGYSEQFF. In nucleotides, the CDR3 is TGCGCCAGCACGACAGGGTACTCTGAGCAGTTCTTC.

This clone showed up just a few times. CDR3 sequence reads: CASSSGGLQRSQYF. In DNA form, the CDR3 reads TGTGCCAGTAGTAGCGGGGGTCTCCAGAGGTCCCAGTACTTC. This chain joins TRBV19 and TRBJ2-5, with TRBD2 matching over 7 bases. The CDR3 is made up of 14 amino acids. J gave up 9 bases and V 4 bases, and 11 bases lay outside the gene matches. The germline V gene has CDR1 LNHDA and CDR2 SQIVND (reference sequence).

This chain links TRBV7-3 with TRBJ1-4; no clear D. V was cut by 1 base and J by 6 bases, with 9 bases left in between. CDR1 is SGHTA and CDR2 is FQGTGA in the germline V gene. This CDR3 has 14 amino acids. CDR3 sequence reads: CASSLNGVDEKLFF. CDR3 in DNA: TGTGCCAGCAGCTTAAACGGGGTCGATGAAAAACTGTTTTTT.

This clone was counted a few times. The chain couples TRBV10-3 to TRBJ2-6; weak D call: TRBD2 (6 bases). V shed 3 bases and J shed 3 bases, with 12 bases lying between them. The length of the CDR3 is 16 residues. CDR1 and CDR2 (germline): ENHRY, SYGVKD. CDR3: CAISEYRDFGANVLTF. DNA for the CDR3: TGTGCCATCAGTGAATACCGGGACTTTGGGGCCAACGTCCTGACTTTC.

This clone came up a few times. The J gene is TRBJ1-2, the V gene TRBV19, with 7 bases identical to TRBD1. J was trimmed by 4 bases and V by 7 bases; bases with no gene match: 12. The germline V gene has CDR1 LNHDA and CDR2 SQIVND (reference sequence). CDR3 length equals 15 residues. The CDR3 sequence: CASIRIGGRVYGYTF. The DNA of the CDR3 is TGTGCCAGTATCAGGATAGGGGGCCGGGTCTATGGCTACACCTTC.

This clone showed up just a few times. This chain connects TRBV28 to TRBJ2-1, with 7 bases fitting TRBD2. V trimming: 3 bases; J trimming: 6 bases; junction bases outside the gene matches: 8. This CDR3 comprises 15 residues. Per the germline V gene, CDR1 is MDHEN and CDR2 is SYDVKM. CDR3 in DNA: TGTGCCAGCAGTTTGGGGGGACTATCGAGCAATGAGCAGTTCTTC. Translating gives CASSLGGLSSNEQFF. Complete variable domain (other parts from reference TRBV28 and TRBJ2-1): DVKVTQSSRYLVKRTGEKVFLECVQDMDHENMFWYRQDPGLGLRLIYFSYDVKMKEKGDIPEGYSVSREKKERFSLILESASTNQTSMYLCASSLGGLSSNEQFFGPGTRLTVL.

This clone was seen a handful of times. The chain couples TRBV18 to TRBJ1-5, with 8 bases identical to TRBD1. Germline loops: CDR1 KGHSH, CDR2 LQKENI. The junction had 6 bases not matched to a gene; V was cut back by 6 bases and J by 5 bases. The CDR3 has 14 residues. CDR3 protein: CASSPDRDYQPQHF. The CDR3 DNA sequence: TGTGCCAGCTCTCCGGACAGGGATTATCAGCCCCAGCATTTT.

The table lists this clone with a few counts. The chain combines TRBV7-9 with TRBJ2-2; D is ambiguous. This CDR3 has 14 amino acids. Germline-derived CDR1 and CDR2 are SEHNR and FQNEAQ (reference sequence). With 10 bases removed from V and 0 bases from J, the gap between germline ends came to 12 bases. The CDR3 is CAIQTRTNTGELFF. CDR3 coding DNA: TGTGCCATCCAGACACGTACGAACACCGGGGAGCTGTTTTTT.

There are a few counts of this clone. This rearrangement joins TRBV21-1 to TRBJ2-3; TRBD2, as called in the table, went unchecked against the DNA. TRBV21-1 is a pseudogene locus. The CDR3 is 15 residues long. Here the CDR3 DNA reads TGTGCCAGCAGCTTCTGGGATAGCGGGAGGTTGGCGCAGTATTTT. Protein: CASSFWDSGRLAQYF.

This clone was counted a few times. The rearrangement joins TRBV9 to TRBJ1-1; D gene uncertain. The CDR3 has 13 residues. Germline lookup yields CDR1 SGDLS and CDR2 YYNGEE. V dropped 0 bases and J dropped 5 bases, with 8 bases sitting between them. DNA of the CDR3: TGTGCCAGCAGCGTAGGCGGGAGTACTGAAGCTTTCTTT. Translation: CASSVGGSTEAFF.

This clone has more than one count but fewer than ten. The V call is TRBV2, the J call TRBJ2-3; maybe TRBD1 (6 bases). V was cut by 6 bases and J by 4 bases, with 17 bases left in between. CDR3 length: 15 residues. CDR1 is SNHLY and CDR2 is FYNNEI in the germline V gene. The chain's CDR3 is CASRTPGTRADTQYF. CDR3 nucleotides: TGTGCCAGCAGGACCCCCGGGACAAGGGCAGATACGCAGTATTTT.

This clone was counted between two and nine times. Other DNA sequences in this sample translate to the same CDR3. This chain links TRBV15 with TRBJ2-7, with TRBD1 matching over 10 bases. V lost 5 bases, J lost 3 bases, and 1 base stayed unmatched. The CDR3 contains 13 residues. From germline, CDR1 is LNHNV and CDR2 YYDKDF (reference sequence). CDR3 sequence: CATSRDRGYEQYF. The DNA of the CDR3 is TGTGCCACCAGCCGGGACAGGGGCTACGAGCAGTACTTC.

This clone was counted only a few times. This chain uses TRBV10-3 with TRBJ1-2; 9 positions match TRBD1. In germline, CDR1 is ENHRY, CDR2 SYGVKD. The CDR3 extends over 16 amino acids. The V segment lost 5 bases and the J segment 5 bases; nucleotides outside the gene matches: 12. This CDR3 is CAISQQGARGLYGYTF. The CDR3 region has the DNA TGTGCCATCAGTCAACAGGGGGCGCGTGGACTGTATGGCTACACCTTC.

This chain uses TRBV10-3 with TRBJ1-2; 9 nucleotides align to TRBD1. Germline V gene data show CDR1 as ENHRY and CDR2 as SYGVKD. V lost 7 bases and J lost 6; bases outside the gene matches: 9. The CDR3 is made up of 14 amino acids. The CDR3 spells CAITRDRVLDGYTF. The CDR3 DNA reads TGTGCCATCACCCGGGACAGGGTACTGGATGGCTACACCTTC.

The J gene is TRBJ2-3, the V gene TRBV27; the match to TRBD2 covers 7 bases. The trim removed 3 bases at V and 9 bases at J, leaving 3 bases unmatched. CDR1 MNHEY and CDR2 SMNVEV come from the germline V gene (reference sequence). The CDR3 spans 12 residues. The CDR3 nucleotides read TGTGCCAGCAGTTTGATGGGGGGGACGCAGTATTTT. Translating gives CASSLMGGTQYF.

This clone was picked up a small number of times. The CDR3 DNA is TGCGCCAGCAGCTCTGGTACTGCTACTAATGAAAAACTGTTTTTT. As protein: CASSSGTATNEKLFF. The gene calls are TRBV5-1 and TRBJ1-4; D call uncertain. Germline CDR1 and CDR2: SGHRS and YFSETQ. Trimming shortened V by 3 bases and J by 2 bases, and 11 bases separated the two germline ends. The CDR3 extends over 15 amino acids.

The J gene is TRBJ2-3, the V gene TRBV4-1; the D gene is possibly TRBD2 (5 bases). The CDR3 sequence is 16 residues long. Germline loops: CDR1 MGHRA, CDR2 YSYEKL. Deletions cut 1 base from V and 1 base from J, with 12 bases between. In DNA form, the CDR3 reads TGCGCCAGCAGCCAAGGGGCTAGCCCGGGCACAGATACGCAGTATTTT. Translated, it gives CASSQGASPGTDTQYF.

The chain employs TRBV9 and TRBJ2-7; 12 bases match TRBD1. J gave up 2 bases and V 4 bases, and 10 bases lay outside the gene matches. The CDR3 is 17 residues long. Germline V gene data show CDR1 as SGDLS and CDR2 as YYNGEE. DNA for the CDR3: TGTGCCAGCAGCCCGGGGACAGGGGGCGCGGATCCCTACGAGCAGTACTTC. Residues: CASSPGTGGADPYEQYF.

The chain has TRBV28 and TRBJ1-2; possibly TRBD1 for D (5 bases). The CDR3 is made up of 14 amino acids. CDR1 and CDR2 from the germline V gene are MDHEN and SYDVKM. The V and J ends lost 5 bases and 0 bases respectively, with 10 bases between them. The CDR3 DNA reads TGTGCCAGCAGTCTCCTCAGGGCTAACTATGGCTACACCTTC. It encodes CASSLLRANYGYTF.

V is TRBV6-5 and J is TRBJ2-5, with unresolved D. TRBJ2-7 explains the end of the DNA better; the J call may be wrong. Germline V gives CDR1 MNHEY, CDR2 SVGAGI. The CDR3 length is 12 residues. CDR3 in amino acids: CASLGQDYEQYF. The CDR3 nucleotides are TGTGCCAGCCTCGGCCAGGACTACGAGCAGTACTTC.

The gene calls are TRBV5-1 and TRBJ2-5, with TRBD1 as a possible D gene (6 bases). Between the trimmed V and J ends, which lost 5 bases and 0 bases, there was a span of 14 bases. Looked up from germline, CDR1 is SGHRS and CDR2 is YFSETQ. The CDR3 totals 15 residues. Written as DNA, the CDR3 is TGCGCCAGCAGTACCGGGACATCGTACCAAGAGACCCAGTACTTC. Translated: CASSTGTSYQETQYF.

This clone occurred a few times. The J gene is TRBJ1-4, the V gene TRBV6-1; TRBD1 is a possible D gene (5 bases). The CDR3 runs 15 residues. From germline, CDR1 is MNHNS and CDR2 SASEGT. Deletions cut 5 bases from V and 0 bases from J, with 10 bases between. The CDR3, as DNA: TGTGCCAGCAGTCCCACAGGCTCAACTAATGAAAAACTGTTTTTT. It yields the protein CASSPTGSTNEKLFF.

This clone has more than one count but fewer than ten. This CDR3 reads CASSFRTGGRRGPGQETQYF. CDR3 coding DNA: TGCGCCAGCAGTTTTCGTACGGGAGGCAGAAGGGGCCCTGGGCAAGAGACCCAGTACTTC. The chain couples TRBV5-1 to TRBJ2-5; 7 positions match TRBD2. The CDR3 is 20 amino acids. Losses at the gene ends were 5 bases for V and 2 bases for J; bases not matched to a gene: 24. The germline V gene encodes CDR1 SGHRS and CDR2 YFSETQ.

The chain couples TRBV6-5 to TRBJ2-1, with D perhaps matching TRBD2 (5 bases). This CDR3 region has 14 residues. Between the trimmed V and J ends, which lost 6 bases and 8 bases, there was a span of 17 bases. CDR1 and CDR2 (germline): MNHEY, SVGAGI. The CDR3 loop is CASRHGRDQHEQFF. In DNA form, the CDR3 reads TGTGCCAGCAGACACGGACGGGATCAACATGAGCAGTTCTTC.

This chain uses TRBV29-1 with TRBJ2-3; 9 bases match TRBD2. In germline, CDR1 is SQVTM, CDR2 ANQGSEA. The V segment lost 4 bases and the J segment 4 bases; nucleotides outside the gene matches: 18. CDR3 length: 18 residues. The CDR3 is CSVGRGSVLAGPSDTQYF. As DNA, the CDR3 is TGCAGCGTTGGGAGAGGGTCGGTGCTAGCGGGGCCGTCAGATACGCAGTATTTT.